The 8 T cell receptor beta chains reported below all come from one sample, sequenced in a study of T cells after yellow fever vaccination. TCRdb passed the 5' RACE reads through MiXCR, listing each CDR3 protein once. The profile shows 150,000 or so distinct CDR3 sequences, approximately 9.7% of them singletons. The sequencing here drew on CD8+ T cells sorted from PBMCs, taken 45 days after the yellow fever booster vaccination. These receptors were obtained from a man aged 18 to 35 who received the YFV17D yellow fever vaccine.

The V gene is TRBV6-2 or TRBV6-3, the J gene TRBJ1-5; possibly TRBD1 for D (5 bases). V was pared by 7 bases and J by 2 bases, with 9 bases between. The CDR3 loop spans 13 amino acids. Germline-derived CDR1 and CDR2 are MNHEY and SVGEGT. The CDR3 DNA follows: TGTGCCAGCATGGGGACCCGCAATCAGCCCCAGCATTTT. Amino acid sequence: CASMGTRNQPQHF.

The J gene is TRBJ1-4, the V gene TRBV6-5; 9 bases are shared with TRBD1. The CDR3 totals 15 residues. V was clipped by 5 bases and J by 5 bases; unmatched bases: 6. Per the germline V gene, CDR1 is MNHEY and CDR2 is SVGAGI. In DNA, the CDR3 is TGTGCCAGCAGTCCCTCGACAGGGGGGAATGAAAAACTGTTTTTT. Encoded protein: CASSPSTGGNEKLFF.

This clonotype appeared a few times. CDR3 residues: CASSNSGGANTGELFF. The CDR3 coding sequence is TGTGCCAGCAGTAATAGCGGGGGTGCGAACACCGGGGAGCTGTTTTTT. The J gene is TRBJ2-2, the V gene TRBV27; the match to TRBD2 covers 9 bases. Germline assignment: CDR1 MNHEY and CDR2 SMNVEV (reference sequence). The CDR3 sequence is 16 residues long. V gave up 5 bases and J gave up 0 bases; unmatched junction bases: 4.

Many counts were recorded for this clonotype. CDR3 sequence: CASSISSGGTFLTKNIQYF. CDR3 in DNA: TGTGCCAGCAGCATATCTAGCGGGGGTACCTTCCTCACCAAAAACATTCAGTACTTC. The chain has TRBV11-2 and TRBJ2-4; the match to TRBD2 covers 10 bases. CDR1 SGHAT and CDR2 FQNNGV come from the germline V gene. J was trimmed by 2 bases and V by 5 bases; bases with no gene match: 15. The CDR3 is 19 amino acids.

The chain joins TRBV2 to TRBJ2-7; TRBD1 agrees at 9 bases. V shed 1 base and J 5 bases; nucleotides not matched to a gene: 6. Germline V lookup: CDR1 SNHLY, CDR2 FYNNEI. The CDR3 sequence is 15 residues long. The CDR3 region is CASSEGSGTGNEQYV. DNA for the CDR3: TGTGCCAGCAGTGAAGGTTCAGGGACAGGGAACGAGCAGTACGTC.

This clonotype was detected a few times. The gene calls are TRBV12-3 or TRBV12-4 and TRBJ1-1; tentative D call: TRBD1 (6 bases). V was pared by 2 bases and J by 4 bases, with 11 bases between. The CDR3 contains 14 residues. The CDR3: CASSLPGGITEAFF. CDR3 nucleotides: TGTGCCAGCAGTTTACCCGGGGGCATCACTGAAGCTTTCTTT.

This clonotype was recorded once. This chain connects TRBV7-9 to TRBJ2-7; D gene ambiguous. Germline V gene lookup returns CDR1 SEHNR and CDR2 FQNEAQ (reference sequence). The V and J ends lost 2 bases and 2 bases respectively, with 7 bases between them. The length of the CDR3 is 13 residues. The CDR3 DNA reads as TGTGCCAGCAGCTTAAGTCTGACCTACGAGCAGTACTTC. Protein sequence: CASSLSLTYEQYF.

This clonotype was counted ten times or more. The chain employs TRBV11-2 and TRBJ2-3; D is unresolved. The CDR3 is 12 residues long. The V gene lost 4 bases and the J gene lost 5 bases, with 7 bases spanning the gap. The germline V gene has CDR1 SGHAT and CDR2 FQNNGV. This chain's CDR3 is CASSSPGDTQYF. Written as DNA, the CDR3 is TGTGCCAGCAGCTCGCCAGGAGATACGCAGTATTTT.